This is a list of T cell receptor beta chains from one sample in a study of CD8 T cells in ankylosing spondylitis. TCRdb reprocessed the 5' RACE reads with MiXCR, giving one entry per CDR3 protein. The sample records over 75,000 distinct CDR3 sequences, around 10% being singletons. Input material: blood, either unsorted or a sorted T cell fraction (not recorded which). These receptors all come from a male donor with ankylosing spondylitis or in good health (not recorded which). The CDR3 runs from the conserved cysteine through the conserved F or W. Fields, in order: V gene, D gene, J gene, clone size, CDR3 protein, CDR3 DNA. D genes are given only for firm matches. Size values are once, few and many counts, or a class for expanded clones, and some rows have none.

V: TRBV7-6
D: TRBD1
J: TRBJ2-7
size: many
CDR3: CASSTGTYEQYF
DNA: TGTGCCAGCTCGACAGGGACCTACGAGCAGTACTTC

V: TRBV5-1
D: -
J: TRBJ2-5
size: few
CDR3: CASTDGPQETQYF
DNA: TGCGCCAGCACCGACGGACCCCAAGAGACCCAGTACTTC

V: TRBV28
D: TRBD1
J: TRBJ1-4
size: many
CDR3: CASRRLYRGREEKLFF
DNA: TGTGCCAGCAGGCGACTCTACAGGGGGCGTGAGGAAAAACTGTTTTTT

V: TRBV6-5
D: -
J: TRBJ2-7
size: many
CDR3: CASSSSLGEQYF
DNA: TGTGCCAGCAGTTCCTCTTTGGGGGAGCAGTACTTC

V: TRBV5-1
D: -
J: TRBJ2-1
size: many
CDR3: CASSLGDPYNEQFF
DNA: TGCGCCAGCAGCTTGGGGGACCCCTACAATGAGCAGTTCTTC

V: TRBV10-3
D: -
J: TRBJ2-2
size: few
CDR3: CAISESGARTGELFF
DNA: TGTGCCATCAGTGAGTCAGGGGCGCGAACCGGGGAGCTGTTTTTT

V: TRBV12-3/TRBV12-4
D: TRBD1
J: TRBJ1-6
size: many
CDR3: CASSATGANLHF
DNA: TGTGCCAGCAGTGCCACAGGGGCCAACCTCCACTTT

V: TRBV20-1
D: -
J: TRBJ2-5
size: many
CDR3: CSAGGNSGLIAGETQYF
DNA: TGCAGTGCGGGGGGCAATTCGGGACTAATCGCGGGGGAGACCCAGTACTTC

V: TRBV6-2/TRBV6-3
D: -
J: TRBJ1-2
size: many
CDR3: CASSRTDTYGYTF
DNA: TGTGCCAGCAGTCGGACCGACACCTATGGCTACACCTTC

V: TRBV18
D: -
J: TRBJ2-3
size: -
CDR3: CASSPPGAADTQYF
DNA: TGTGCCAGCTCACCACCGGGGGCAGCAGATACGCAGTATTTT

V: TRBV28
D: -
J: TRBJ2-3
size: many
CDR3: CASSLGGRDTQYF
DNA: TGTGCCAGCAGTTTGGGCGGCAGAGATACGCAGTATTTT